The 10 T cell receptor beta chains below all came from one sample that was sequenced in a study of cytomegalovirus exposure and HLA in healthy donors (dated by TCRdb to 2016 to 2017). Libraries were constructed by the immunoSEQ multiplex PCR assay. For the multiplex PCR, a mixture combining 60 forward primers for TCR Vbeta segments and 13 reverse primers for TCR Jbeta segments was used. TCRdb retrieved this table from immuneACCESS and kept in-frame rearrangements only. Not all clones are present; in checked studies, unresolved V genes account for under half, and no reason is known for the remainder. The table for this sample records 80,000 or so clones. Less than 1.5% of the sample is taken by the ten largest. Sequencing input: PBMCs. The receptor source for this set is a woman aged 25 to 39 in good health and CMV-seronegative.

Notes on this clone: One junction end disagrees with the germline gene, perhaps due to a read error. This CDR3 is also generated by other DNA sequences in the sample. V gene TRBV6-5 combines with J gene TRBJ1-6, with a tentative D call TRBD1 (5 bases). CDR1 and CDR2 from the germline V gene are MNHEY and SVGAGI. This CDR3 contains 14 residues. CDR3 amino acids: CASSDRSRNSPLHF. The CDR3 DNA reads as TGTGCCAGCAGTGACAGAAGCAGGAATTCACCCCTACACTTT.

The chain recombines TRBV30 with TRBJ1-3; tentatively, D is TRBD1 (5 bases). This CDR3 is built from 12 residues. The V gene lost 3 bases and the J gene lost 8 bases, with 11 bases spanning the gap. Germline assignment: CDR1 GTSNPN and CDR2 SVGIG (reference sequence). The CDR3 DNA sequence: TGTGCCTGGAGAGCCGGGGGGGACACCATATATTTT. This gives the protein CAWRAGGDTIYF.

The CDR3 loop is CASSRHQTAAYGYTF. The DNA of the CDR3 is TGTGCCAGCAGCCGCCATCAGACAGCCGCTTATGGCTACACCTTC. The V gene is TRBV7-9, the J gene TRBJ1-2, with D perhaps matching TRBD1 (5 bases). Deletions cut 5 bases from V and 5 bases from J, with 18 bases between. Germline CDR1 and CDR2: SEHNR and FQNEAQ (reference sequence). The CDR3 consists of 15 residues. Full variable domain (missing parts from reference TRBV7-9 and TRBJ1-2): DTGVSQNPRHKITKRGQNVTFRCDPISEHNRLYWYRQTLGQGPEFLTYFQNEAQLEKSRLLSDRFSAERPKGSFSTLEIQRTEQGDSAMYLCASSRHQTAAYGYTFGSGTRLTVV.

V and J are TRBV6-5 and TRBJ2-2; possible D gene TRBD2, 5 bases. From germline, CDR1 is MNHEY and CDR2 SVGAGI. The CDR3 extends over 15 amino acids. The V end lost 6 bases, the J end lost 4 bases, and 15 bases lay between the germline ends. This CDR3 is CASRAAARATGELFF. The CDR3 coding sequence is TGTGCCAGCAGGGCTGCAGCGAGGGCCACCGGGGAGCTGTTTTTT.

The V and J genes are TRBV30 and TRBJ1-1, with D perhaps matching TRBD1 (5 bases). V was cut by 0 bases and J by 3 bases, with 5 bases left in between. CDR1 GTSNPN and CDR2 SVGIG come from the germline V gene (reference sequence). The CDR3 has 12 amino acids. CDR3 DNA sequence: TGTGCCTGGAGTGTAGGGGACACTGAAGCTTTCTTT. Translation gives CAWSVGDTEAFF. The full variable domain, rest sourced from reference TRBV30 and TRBJ1-1, is SQTIHQWPATLVQPVGSPLSLECTVEGTSNPNLYWYRQAAGRGLQLLFYSVGIGQISSEVPQNLSASRPQDRQFILSSKKLLLSDSGFYLCAWSVGDTEAFFGQGTRLTVV.

The chain joins TRBV30 to TRBJ2-2, with D perhaps TRBD2 (6 bases). Germline V lookup: CDR1 GTSNPN, CDR2 SVGIG (reference sequence). V lost 0 bases, J lost 1 base, and 9 bases lay in between. This CDR3 contains 15 residues. Written as DNA, the CDR3 is TGTGCCTGGAGTGTACTAGCATTGAACACCGGGGAGCTGTTTTTT. Protein sequence: CAWSVLALNTGELFF. Complete variable domain (other parts from reference TRBV30 and TRBJ2-2): SQTIHQWPATLVQPVGSPLSLECTVEGTSNPNLYWYRQAAGRGLQLLFYSVGIGQISSEVPQNLSASRPQDRQFILSSKKLLLSDSGFYLCAWSVLALNTGELFFGEGSRLTVL.

This sequence joins TRBV6-1 and TRBJ1-1, with D possibly being TRBD1 (6 bases). CDR1 and CDR2 (germline): MNHNS, SASEGT. Trimming cost V 4 bases and J 4 bases, with 16 bases left between them. The CDR3 has 15 amino acids. The CDR3 sequence is CASSGLNRASTEAFF. CDR3 coding DNA: TGTGCCAGCAGTGGACTCAACAGGGCTAGCACTGAAGCTTTCTTT.

The chain combines TRBV18 with TRBJ2-1; TRBD2 agrees at 8 bases. This CDR3 region has 15 residues. Germline CDR1 KGHSH, CDR2 LQKENI. After removal of 1 base from V and 8 bases from J, the junction contained 7 bases not matched to a gene. The CDR3, as DNA: TGTGCCAGCTCACCACGGGGACTAGTCACCGATGAGCAGTTCTTC. This translates into CASSPRGLVTDEQFF.

The chain links TRBV7-9 to TRBJ1-1; 9 positions agree with TRBD1. Germline V gene data show CDR1 as SEHNR and CDR2 as FQNEAQ (reference sequence). The CDR3 is 15 amino acids. Trimming took 1 base from V and 1 from J; bases not matched to a gene: 1. CDR3 amino acids: CASSLGDRANTEAFF. CDR3 nucleotide sequence: TGTGCCAGCAGCTTAGGGGACAGGGCGAACACTGAAGCTTTCTTT.

This rearrangement joins TRBV7-9 to TRBJ2-7; 8 positions agree with TRBD2. CDR1 SEHNR and CDR2 FQNEAQ come from the germline V gene (reference sequence). After removal of 5 bases from V and 2 bases from J, the junction contained 14 bases not matched to a gene. The CDR3 covers 17 residues. CDR3 in DNA: TGTGCCAGCAGCAAGGTGGGGAGCGGGGGCACCGCCTACGAGCAGTACTTC. The encoded protein is CASSKVGSGGTAYEQYF.